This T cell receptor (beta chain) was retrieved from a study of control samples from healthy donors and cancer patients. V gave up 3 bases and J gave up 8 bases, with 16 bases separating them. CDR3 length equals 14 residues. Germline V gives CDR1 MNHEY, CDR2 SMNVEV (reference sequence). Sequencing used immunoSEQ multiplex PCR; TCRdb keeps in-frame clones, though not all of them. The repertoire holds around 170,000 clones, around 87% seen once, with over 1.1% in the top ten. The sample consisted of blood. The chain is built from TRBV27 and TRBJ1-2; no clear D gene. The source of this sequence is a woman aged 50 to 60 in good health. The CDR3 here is CASSFSSGINGYTF. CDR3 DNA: TGTGCCAGCAGTTTTAGTTCTGGGATAAACGGCTACACCTTC.